This T cell receptor (beta chain) is from a study of T cells in localized non-small cell lung cancer. Clones were sequenced by immunoSEQ multiplex PCR, and TCRdb holds only the in-frame ones, with some missing. The sample has about 33,000 clones, 80% seen once. Study results and limitations: A median of approximately 54 clones ranked among the top 100 in tumor appeared in adjacent lung. Uninvolved nearby lung showed the greatest T cell clonality, exceeding that found in tumor. Increased T cell density in blood showed an association with longer overall survival. A single tumor region was sequenced, leaving heterogeneity possible.

Comments on this clone: The antigen is unknown.

Germline CDR1 MNHNY, CDR2 SVGAGI (reference sequence). J gave up 0 bases and V 5 bases, and 4 bases lay outside the gene matches. The CDR3 has 15 amino acids. The TCR comes from an older male donor with stage III squamous cell lung carcinoma. The sample was peripheral blood, taken before any cancer treatment. The chain recombines TRBV6-6 with TRBJ2-1, with TRBD2 identical over 7 bases. The CDR3 nucleotides read TGTGCCAGCAGTCAACTAGCGACCTCCTACAATGAGCAGTTCTTC. Protein sequence: CASSQLATSYNEQFF.